This TCR beta chain derives from a study of neoadjuvant anti-PD-1 for oral cavity cancer. The overall study: Before surgery, most patients got three to four biweekly 3 mg/kg nivolumab doses. Patients without progression got a fourth dose around day 43.

Stage II-IVA oral cavity squamous cell carcinoma was new and untreated by systemic or radiation therapy. Blood cells were analyzed directly, without culture or expansion. TCRdb's copy holds only in-frame clones and misses some; the assay was immunoSEQ multiplex PCR. This table has 12,000 to 15,000 clones, 65% to 75% appearing once. CDR1 and CDR2 from the germline V gene are LGHNA and YNFKEQ. V lost 1 base, J lost 6 bases, and 7 bases lay in between. This CDR3 contains 12 residues. The sample consisted of PBMCs, taken before nivolumab (anti-PD-1) treatment. This sequence originates from a person aged 40 to 85 with oral cavity squamous cell carcinoma. This sequence joins TRBV4-2 and TRBJ2-7; D possibly corresponds to TRBD2 (5 bases). CDR3 amino acids: CASSQGESEQYF. The CDR3 coding sequence is TGTGCCAGCAGCCAAGGGGAGAGCGAGCAGTACTTC.